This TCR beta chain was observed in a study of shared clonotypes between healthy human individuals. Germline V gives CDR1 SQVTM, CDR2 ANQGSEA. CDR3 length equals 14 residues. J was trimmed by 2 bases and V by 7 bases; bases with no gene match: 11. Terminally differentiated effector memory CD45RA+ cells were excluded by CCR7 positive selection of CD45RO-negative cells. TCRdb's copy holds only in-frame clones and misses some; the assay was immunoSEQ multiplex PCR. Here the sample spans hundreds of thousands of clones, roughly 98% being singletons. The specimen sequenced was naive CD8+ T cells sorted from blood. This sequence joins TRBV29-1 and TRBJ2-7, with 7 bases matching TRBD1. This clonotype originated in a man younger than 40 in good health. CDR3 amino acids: CSALTGAPPYEQYF. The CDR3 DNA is TGCAGCGCCCTAACAGGGGCGCCTCCCTACGAGCAGTACTTC.